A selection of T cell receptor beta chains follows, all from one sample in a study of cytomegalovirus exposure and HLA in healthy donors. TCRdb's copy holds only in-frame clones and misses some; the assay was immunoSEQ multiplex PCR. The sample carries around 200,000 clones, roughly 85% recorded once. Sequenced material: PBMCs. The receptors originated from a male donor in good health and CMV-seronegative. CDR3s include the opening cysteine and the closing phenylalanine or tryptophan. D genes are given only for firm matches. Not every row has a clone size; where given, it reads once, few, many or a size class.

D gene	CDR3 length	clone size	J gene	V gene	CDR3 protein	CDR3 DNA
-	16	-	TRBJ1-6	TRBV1	CTSSHTDRGRDSPLHF	TGCACCAGCAGCCATACGGACAGGGGGCGCGATTCACCCCTCCACTTT
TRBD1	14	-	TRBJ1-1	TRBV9	CASSVGGGATEAFF	TGTGCCAGCAGCGTAGGAGGGGGCGCAACTGAAGCTTTCTTT
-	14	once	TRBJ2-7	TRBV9	CASSGWDSGYEQYF	TGTGCCAGCAGCGGATGGGACTCGGGTTACGAGCAGTACTTC
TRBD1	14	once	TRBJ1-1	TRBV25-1	CASSTGAGGTEAFF	TGTGCCAGCAGTACAGGGGCGGGTGGAACTGAAGCTTTCTTT
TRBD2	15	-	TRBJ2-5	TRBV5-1	CASSLVGGGGETQYF	TGCGCCAGCAGCTTGGTCGGCGGGGGGGGAGAGACCCAGTACTTC
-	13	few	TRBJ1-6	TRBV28	CASNAGYSSPLHF	TGTGCCAGCAATGCAGGGTACAGTTCACCCCTCCACTTT
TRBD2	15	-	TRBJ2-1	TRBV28	CASSLSGAALDEQFF	TGTGCCAGCAGTCTTAGCGGGGCGGCTCTGGATGAGCAGTTCTTC
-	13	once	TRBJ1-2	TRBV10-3	CAISERGIYGYTF	TGTGCCATCAGTGAGAGGGGGATCTATGGCTACACCTTC
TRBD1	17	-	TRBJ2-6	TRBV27	CASSFPTGGTGANVLTF	TGTGCCAGCAGTTTTCCGACAGGGGGCACTGGGGCCAACGTCCTGACTTTC
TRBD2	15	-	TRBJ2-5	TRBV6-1	CASSPRTSGGETQYF	TGTGCCAGCAGTCCCCGGACTAGCGGGGGAGAGACCCAGTACTTC
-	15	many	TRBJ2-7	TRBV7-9	CASSSRIVRADEQYF	TGTGCCAGCAGCTCCCGAATTGTGAGGGCGGACGAGCAGTACTTC
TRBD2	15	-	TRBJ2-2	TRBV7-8	CASSPGGLVIGELFF	TGTGCCAGCAGCCCGGGGGGGCTAGTAATCGGGGAGCTGTTTTTT
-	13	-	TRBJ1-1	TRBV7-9	CASSTDQGTEAFF	TGTGCCAGCAGTACTGACCAGGGCACTGAAGCTTTCTTT
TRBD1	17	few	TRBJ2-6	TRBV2	CASSSPRDRGGANVLTF	TGTGCCAGCAGCTCACCCCGGGACAGGGGAGGGGCCAACGTCCTGACTTTC
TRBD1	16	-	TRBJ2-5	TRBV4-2	CASSHNPTGGGETQYF	TGTGCCAGCAGCCATAACCCGACAGGGGGCGGAGAGACCCAGTACTTC
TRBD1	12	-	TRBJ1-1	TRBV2	CASSLRGTEAFF	TGTGCCAGCAGCCTCAGGGGGACTGAAGCTTTCTTT
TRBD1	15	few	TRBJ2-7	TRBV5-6	CASSLGGQGYYEQYF	TGTGCCAGCAGCTTGGGGGGACAGGGTTACTACGAGCAGTACTTC
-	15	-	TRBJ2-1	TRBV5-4	CASNYLLGGDNEQFF	TGTGCCAGCAATTACCTACTAGGGGGGGACAATGAGCAGTTCTTC
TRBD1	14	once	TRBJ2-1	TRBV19	CASSVWGQDNEQFF	TGTGCCAGTAGTGTTTGGGGACAGGACAATGAGCAGTTCTTC
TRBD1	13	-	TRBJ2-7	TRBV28	CASRQGQTYEQYF	TGTGCCAGCAGGCAGGGACAGACCTACGAGCAGTACTTC
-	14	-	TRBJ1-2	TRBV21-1	CASSKRRGPYGYTF	TGTGCCAGCAGCAAAAGGCGGGGGCCCTATGGCTACACCTTC
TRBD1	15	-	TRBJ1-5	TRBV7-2	CASSPWTGELQPQHF	TGTGCCAGCAGCCCATGGACAGGGGAACTTCAGCCCCAGCATTTT
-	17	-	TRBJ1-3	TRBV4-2	CASSQDGRAISGNTIYF	TGTGCCAGCAGCCAAGATGGGCGGGCGATCTCTGGAAACACCATATATTTT
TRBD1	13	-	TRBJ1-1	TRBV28	CASSFDRGTEAFF	TGTGCCAGCAGTTTCGACAGGGGCACTGAAGCTTTCTTT
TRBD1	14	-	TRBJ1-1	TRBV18	CASSPLDRGTEAFF	TGTGCCAGCTCACCATTGGACAGGGGCACTGAAGCTTTCTTT
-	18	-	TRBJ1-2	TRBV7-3	CASSYIPLDGGPNYGYTF	TGTGCCAGCAGCTATATCCCGCTAGACGGGGGGCCTAACTATGGCTACACCTTC
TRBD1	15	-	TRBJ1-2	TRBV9	CASSEDRGKWNGYTF	TGTGCCAGCAGCGAGGACAGGGGGAAGTGGAATGGCTACACCTTC
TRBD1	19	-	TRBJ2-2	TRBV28	CASSWEVVGTGANTGELFF	TGTGCCAGCAGTTGGGAGGTAGTGGGGACAGGGGCGAACACCGGGGAGCTGTTTTTT
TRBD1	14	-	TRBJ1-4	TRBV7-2	CASSSGQGSEKLFF	TGTGCCAGCAGCTCTGGACAGGGTAGTGAAAAACTGTTTTTT
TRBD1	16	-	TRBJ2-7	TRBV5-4	CASSSSGQGSSYEQYF	TGTGCCAGCAGCTCGTCGGGACAGGGAAGTTCGTACGAGCAGTACTTC
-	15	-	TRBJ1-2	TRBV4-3	CASSQDVTPYEGYTF	TGCGCCAGCAGCCAAGATGTTACGCCTTATGAGGGCTACACCTTC
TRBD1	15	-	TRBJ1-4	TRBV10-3	CATSARTGEFEKLFF	TGTGCCACTTCTGCTAGGACAGGGGAATTCGAAAAACTGTTTTTT
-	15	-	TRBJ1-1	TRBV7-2	CASSPGGLPNTEAFF	TGTGCCAGCAGCCCGGGGGGGCTTCCTAACACTGAAGCTTTCTTT
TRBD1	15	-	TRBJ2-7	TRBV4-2	CASSQPHDRAYEQYF	TGTGCCAGCAGCCAACCTCACGACAGGGCCTACGAGCAGTACTTC
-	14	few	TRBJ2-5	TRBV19	CAIERVGRGETQYF	TGTGCCATCGAAAGAGTGGGTAGAGGAGAGACCCAGTACTTC
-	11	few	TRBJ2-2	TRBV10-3	CAISGAGELFF	TGTGCCATCAGTGGGGCAGGGGAGCTGTTTTTT